The rows below give T cell receptor beta chains drawn from one sample of a study of CD8+CD57+ T cells in acquired aplastic anemia. TCRdb reprocessed the reads with MiXCR, giving one entry per CDR3 protein. The sample lists roughly 98,000 distinct CDR3 sequences; roughly two thirds were seen once. The specimen sequenced was sorted CD4+, CD8+, or CD8+CD57+ T cells (not recorded which) from PBMCs. The origin of the receptors is a human donor with aplastic anemia. Both conserved end residues are part of each CDR3. The D gene is left open where the match is weak. Only part of the rows carry a size: once, few, many, or a class if the clone is expanded.

d_gene	abundance	v_gene	j_gene	CDR3nt	CDR3aa
TRBD2	-	TRBV24-1	TRBJ2-2	TGTGCCACCAGTGATTTGGCGGGAGTTTTCACCGGGGAGCTGTTTTTT	CATSDLAGVFTGELFF
-	few	TRBV5-5	TRBJ2-6	TGTGCCAGCAGCTTACAGGCTGGGGCCAACGTCCTGACTTTC	CASSLQAGANVLTF
-	-	TRBV15	TRBJ1-2	TGTGCCACCAGCAGAGAGGCCCTAGGTATAGGCTACACCTTC	CATSREALGIGYTF
-	once	TRBV2	TRBJ2-7	TGTGCCAGCTCCCCTGGAGGTCGCTCCTACGAGCAGTACTTC	CASSPGGRSYEQYF
-	once	TRBV19	TRBJ2-7	TGTGCCAGCAGTCTGACAGTGTCCTACGAGCAGTACTTC	CASSLTVSYEQYF
-	-	TRBV25-1	TRBJ2-3	TGTGCCAGCAGTAGCCATTATTTGGAGGGTACGCAGTATTTT	CASSSHYLEGTQYF
-	-	TRBV28	TRBJ1-2	TGTGCCAGCAATACCCGGGGCTTTTACTATGGCTACACCTTC	CASNTRGFYYGYTF
-	few	TRBV7-8	TRBJ2-3	TGTGCCAGCAGCTTAGCGCGGGGATTCGACACAGATACGCAGTATTTT	CASSLARGFDTDTQYF
-	-	TRBV20-1	TRBJ1-3	TGCAGTGCTAGAGGCCCCCAGACCAACTCTGGAAACACCATATATTTT	CSARGPQTNSGNTIYF
-	few	TRBV10-3	TRBJ1-1	TGTGCCATCAGTGAGTCGCCTCGGACTGAAGCTTTCTTT	CAISESPRTEAFF
TRBD1	-	TRBV20-1	TRBJ1-6	TGCAGTGCTGTGGATAGGGGACAGCCGAATTCACCCCTCCACTTT	CSAVDRGQPNSPLHF
TRBD2	-	TRBV29-1	TRBJ2-3	TGCAGCGGTTCTAGCGGGGGCGATACAGATACGCAGTATTTT	CSGSSGGDTDTQYF
-	-	TRBV20-1	TRBJ2-6	TGCAGTGCCCCGACTGGCGGGGCCAACGTCCTGACTTTC	CSAPTGGANVLTF
-	-	TRBV10-3	TRBJ1-1	TGTGCCATCAGTGAGACCCCGACAGTTAACACTGAAGCTTTCTTT	CAISETPTVNTEAFF
TRBD1	-	TRBV2	TRBJ1-3	TGTGCCAGCAGTGAGACAGGGTTTGGAAACACCATATATTTT	CASSETGFGNTIYF
-	many	TRBV14	TRBJ2-5	TGTGCCAGCAGCCAAGGGATTGTAGGGGAGGAGACCCAGTACTTC	CASSQGIVGEETQYF
-	-	TRBV7-2	TRBJ1-1	TGTGCCAGCAGAAGGACAGTTGAAGCTTTCTTT	CASRRTVEAFF
TRBD1	many	TRBV27	TRBJ1-6	TGTGCCAGCAGTGCCTACTCGGGACAGCTTTATAATTCACCCCTCCACTTT	CASSAYSGQLYNSPLHF
TRBD1	-	TRBV9	TRBJ2-7	TGTGCCAGCAGCGCCATGGGGACAGGGGACAACGAGCAGTACTTC	CASSAMGTGDNEQYF
-	many	TRBV7-9	TRBJ2-7	TGTGCCAGCAGTCGGGGGACCCCCTACGAGCAGTACTTC	CASSRGTPYEQYF
-	-	TRBV7-9	TRBJ2-5	TGTGCCAGCAGCCTAGCTACCCAGGGTGTGGGGTACTTC	CASSLATQGVGYF
-	few	TRBV25-1	TRBJ2-7	TGTGCCAGCAGTGAACCGGGACTGGGCTCCTACGAGCAGTACTTC	CASSEPGLGSYEQYF
TRBD2	-	TRBV20-1	TRBJ2-7	TGCAGTGCTAGACGTGTTGGGGCTAGCGGGAGATTCGAGCAGTACTTC	CSARRVGASGRFEQYF
TRBD1	once	TRBV7-9	TRBJ2-7	TGTGCCAGCAGCTTAGGGACGACAGGGTCCTACGAGCAGTACTTC	CASSLGTTGSYEQYF
-	-	TRBV20-1	TRBJ1-1	TGCAGTGCTGCGACAGGAAGCAAATTGAACACTGAAGCTTTCTTT	CSAATGSKLNTEAFF
-	-	TRBV19	TRBJ1-5	TGTGCCAGTACCCCTCGCAGGTCGGGGCAGCCCCAGCATTTT	CASTPRRSGQPQHF
-	-	TRBV15	TRBJ2-3	TGTGCCACCAGCATTGACTGGAAAAGCACAGATACGCAGTATTTT	CATSIDWKSTDTQYF
-	-	TRBV7-9	TRBJ1-1	TGTGCCAGCACCCCCCTCATTCCGAACACTGAAGCTTTCTTT	CASTPLIPNTEAFF